This TCR beta chain was captured in a study of blood T cell repertoires in COVID-19. About the research overall: Samples taken during acute and convalescent COVID-19 were collected in the United States, Italy and Spain.

In the source study's methods: Cell counts per sample came from amplifying reference gene primers. Using immunoSEQ multiplex PCR, the repertoire was profiled, and TCRdb retains in-frame clones only, with some absent. For V, J and clone size, that table is used; D and trimming come from the DNA. The sample yields 300,000 to 450,000 clones, about 89% seen once. CDR1 and CDR2 (germline): SGHRS, YFSETQ. This CDR3 spans 14 amino acids. The germline V and J ends were trimmed by 3 bases and 4 bases, with 13 bases remaining between them. Patients from Seattle were sampled longitudinally, starting during active infection.

The specimen was peripheral blood. This receptor was identified in an older woman with COVID-19, enrolled during active disease. The chain combines TRBV5-1 with TRBJ1-2, with D tentatively TRBD1 (6 bases). The CDR3 DNA follows: TGCGCCAGCAGCTGGACCAGGGACACCTATGGCTACACCTTC. Protein product: CASSWTRDTYGYTF.